This TCR delta chain was obtained from a study of gamma-delta T cells after stem cell transplantation. The germline V gene encodes CDR1 GEAIGNYY and CDR2 EKD. The CDR3 is made up of 18 amino acids. The ends lost 2 bases at V and 0 bases at J; junction bases unmatched: 12. TCRdb applied CATT to the RT-PCR reads for clone calling. Among 1,600 or so delta-chain clones listed, roughly 4% were seen once. A few counts support this clone. The sequencing input was gamma-delta T cells. This sequence originates from a human donor. It is not recorded whose cells these are; they may come from a transplant donor. The chain has TRDV2 and TRDJ1, with 9 bases fitting TRDD3. As DNA, the CDR3 is TGTGCCTGTGACAAACTGGTACTGGGGGACTCGTACACCGATAAACTCATCTTT. Protein: CACDKLVLGDSYTDKLIF.